The 10 T cell receptor beta chains below all came from one sample that was sequenced in a study of shared clonotypes between healthy human individuals. The data were produced by immunoSEQ multiplex PCR, yet TCRdb's version contains in-frame clones alone and is incomplete. The sample yields about 870,000 clones, nearly 95% seen once. Naive CD8 populations comprised CD45RO-negative cells positively selected for CCR7, excluding terminally differentiated effector memory CD45RA+ cells. The sequenced sample was naive CD8+ T cells sorted from blood. These receptors were taken from a man younger than 40 in good health.

V gene TRBV10-1 combines with J gene TRBJ2-3, with 12 bases aligning to TRBD2. Germline CDR1 reads WNHNN; CDR2 reads SYGVQD (reference sequence). This CDR3 is 15 amino acids long. The junction had 1 base not matched to a gene; V was cut back by 4 bases and J by 2 bases. In DNA, the CDR3 is TGCGCCAGCAGTGGACTAGCGGGAGTCACAGATACGCAGTATTTT. Protein: CASSGLAGVTDTQYF.

In DNA form, the CDR3 reads TGTGCCAGCGGCAGGGCTTTATCGAACACTGAAGCTTTCTTT. This encodes CASGRALSNTEAFF. The rearrangement links TRBV6-1 to TRBJ1-1, with D tentatively TRBD1 (5 bases). This CDR3 spans 14 amino acids. V lost 8 bases and J lost 1, with 14 bases in between. Germline assignment: CDR1 MNHNS and CDR2 SASEGT.

The chain carries TRBV27 and TRBJ2-7; 8 nucleotides agree with TRBD1. Germline CDR1 and CDR2: MNHEY and SMNVEV (reference sequence). The CDR3 runs to 15 residues. With V trimmed by 5 bases and J by 3 bases, 9 bases remained unmatched. CDR3: CASSVGTGPFYEQYF. CDR3 coding DNA: TGTGCCAGCAGTGTCGGGACAGGACCTTTCTACGAGCAGTACTTC.

The genes are TRBV4-1 and TRBJ1-5; perhaps TRBD1 as D (6 bases). Germline V lookup: CDR1 MGHRA, CDR2 YSYEKL. The CDR3 runs 15 residues. V dropped 6 bases and J dropped 2 bases, with 14 bases sitting between them. CDR3 in amino acids: CASRPTGSGNQPQHF. CDR3 nucleotides: TGCGCCAGCAGGCCAACAGGGAGTGGCAATCAGCCCCAGCATTTT.

This clone has a single count. This CDR3 is CSANKQGRKGNEQFF. CDR3 in DNA: TGCAGCGCCAATAAACAGGGGCGTAAGGGGAATGAGCAGTTCTTC. The rearrangement links TRBV29-1 to TRBJ2-1, with 7 nucleotides matching TRBD1. CDR1 and CDR2 (germline): SQVTM, ANQGSEA. Trimming at V came to 7 bases and at J to 7 bases, leaving 16 bases not matched to a gene. The CDR3 loop spans 15 amino acids.

V and J are TRBV5-5 and TRBJ2-2; TRBD1 is a possible D gene (5 bases). Germline CDR1 and CDR2: SGHKS and YYEKEE (reference sequence). The CDR3 covers 13 residues. Trimming took 4 bases from V and 1 from J, leaving 5 bases between them. This chain's CDR3 is CASSGQNTGELFF. The CDR3 DNA reads TGTGCCAGCAGCGGACAGAACACCGGGGAGCTGTTTTTT.

The V call is TRBV7-8, the J call TRBJ2-2; D is uncertain. The CDR3 is made up of 14 amino acids. V shed 3 bases and J shed 4 bases, with 9 bases lying between them. From germline, CDR1 is SGHVS and CDR2 FQNEAQ. The CDR3 loop is CASSLGSGTGELFF. CDR3 nucleotides: TGTGCCAGCAGCTTGGGGTCGGGCACCGGGGAGCTGTTTTTT.

V and J are TRBV7-9 and TRBJ2-5; 7 nucleotides match TRBD1. This CDR3 has 16 residues. V trimming: 5 bases; J trimming: 1 base; junction bases outside the gene matches: 10. Germline CDR1 and CDR2: SEHNR and FQNEAQ (reference sequence). CDR3 sequence reads: CASSPRRGQLQETQYF. The CDR3, as DNA: TGTGCCAGCAGCCCGAGACGGGGACAGCTCCAAGAGACCCAGTACTTC.

J is TRBJ2-7 and V is TRBV21-1. TRBV21-1 is recorded as a pseudogene. The CDR3 is 13 residues long. CDR3 nucleotides: TGTGCCAGCAGCAAACAGGGGGGGGTCGAGCAGTACTTC. As protein: CASSKQGGVEQYF.

J is TRBJ2-7 and V is TRBV5-6, with 9 positions matching TRBD2. V dropped 0 bases and J dropped 5; count of bases not matched to a gene: 9. Looked up from germline, CDR1 is SGHDT and CDR2 is YYEEEE. The CDR3 spans 16 residues. The CDR3 region is CASSLVDSGSLNEQYF. In DNA, the CDR3 is TGTGCCAGCAGCTTGGTTGATAGCGGGAGTCTCAACGAGCAGTACTTC.